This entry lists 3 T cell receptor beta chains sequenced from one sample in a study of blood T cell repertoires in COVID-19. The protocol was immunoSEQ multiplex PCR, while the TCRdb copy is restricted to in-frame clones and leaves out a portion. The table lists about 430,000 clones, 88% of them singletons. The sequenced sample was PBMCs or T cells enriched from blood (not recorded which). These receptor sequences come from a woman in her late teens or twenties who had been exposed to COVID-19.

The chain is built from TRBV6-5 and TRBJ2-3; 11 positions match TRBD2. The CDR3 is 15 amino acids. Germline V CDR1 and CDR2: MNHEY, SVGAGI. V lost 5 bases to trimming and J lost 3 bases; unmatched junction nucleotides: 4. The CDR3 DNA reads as TGTGCCAGCAGTCGCCTAGCGGGGGGAACAGATACGCAGTATTTT. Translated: CASSRLAGGTDTQYF.

The DNA of the CDR3 is TGTGCAAGTCGCCCAACCTGGGACAGGGGGTTATGTGGCTACACCTTC. Its translation: CASRPTWDRGLCGYTF. The rearrangement joins TRBV12-2 to TRBJ1-2; TRBD1, as called in the table, went unchecked against the DNA. TRBV12-2 is a recognized pseudogene. CDR3 length: 16 amino acids.

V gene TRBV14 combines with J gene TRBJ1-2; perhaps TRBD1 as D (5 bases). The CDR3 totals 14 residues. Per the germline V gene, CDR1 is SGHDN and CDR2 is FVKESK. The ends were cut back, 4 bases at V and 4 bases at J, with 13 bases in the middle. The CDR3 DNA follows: TGTGCCAGCAGCCGTTTAGGGGACTTCTATGGCTACACCTTC. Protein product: CASSRLGDFYGYTF.